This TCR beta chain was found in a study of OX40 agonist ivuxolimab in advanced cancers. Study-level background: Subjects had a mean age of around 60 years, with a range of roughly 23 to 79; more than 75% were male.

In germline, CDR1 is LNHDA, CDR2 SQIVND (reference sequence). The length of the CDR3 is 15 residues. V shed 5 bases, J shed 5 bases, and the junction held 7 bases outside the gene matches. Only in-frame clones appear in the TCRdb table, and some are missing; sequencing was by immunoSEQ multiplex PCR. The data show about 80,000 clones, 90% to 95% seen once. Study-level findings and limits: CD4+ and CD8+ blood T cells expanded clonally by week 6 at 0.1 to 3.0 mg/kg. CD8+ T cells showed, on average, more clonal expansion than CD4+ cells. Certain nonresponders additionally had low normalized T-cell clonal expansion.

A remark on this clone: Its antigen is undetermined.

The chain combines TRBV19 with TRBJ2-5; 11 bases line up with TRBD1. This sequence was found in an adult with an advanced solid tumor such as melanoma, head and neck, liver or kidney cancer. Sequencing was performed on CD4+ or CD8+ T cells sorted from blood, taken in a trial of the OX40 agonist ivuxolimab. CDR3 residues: CASSGGQGAWETQYF. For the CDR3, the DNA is TGTGCCAGTAGTGGAGGACAGGGGGCCTGGGAGACCCAGTACTTC.